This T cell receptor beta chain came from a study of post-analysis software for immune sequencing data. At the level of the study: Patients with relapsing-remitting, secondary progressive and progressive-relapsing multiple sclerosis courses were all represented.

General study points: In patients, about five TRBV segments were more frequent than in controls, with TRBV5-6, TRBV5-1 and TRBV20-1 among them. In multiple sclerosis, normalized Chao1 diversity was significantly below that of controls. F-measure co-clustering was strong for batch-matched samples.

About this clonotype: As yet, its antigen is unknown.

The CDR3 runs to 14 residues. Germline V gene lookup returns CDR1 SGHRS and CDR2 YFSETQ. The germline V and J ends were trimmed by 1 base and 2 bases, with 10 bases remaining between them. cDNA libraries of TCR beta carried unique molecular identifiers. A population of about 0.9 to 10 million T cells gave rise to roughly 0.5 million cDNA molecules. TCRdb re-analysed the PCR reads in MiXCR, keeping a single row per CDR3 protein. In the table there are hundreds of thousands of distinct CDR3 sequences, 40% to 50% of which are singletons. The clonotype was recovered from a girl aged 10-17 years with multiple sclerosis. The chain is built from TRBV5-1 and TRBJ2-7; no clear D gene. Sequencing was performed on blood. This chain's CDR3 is CASSLNLDPYEQYF. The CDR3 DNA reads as TGCGCCAGCAGCTTGAATCTGGACCCCTACGAGCAGTACTTC.